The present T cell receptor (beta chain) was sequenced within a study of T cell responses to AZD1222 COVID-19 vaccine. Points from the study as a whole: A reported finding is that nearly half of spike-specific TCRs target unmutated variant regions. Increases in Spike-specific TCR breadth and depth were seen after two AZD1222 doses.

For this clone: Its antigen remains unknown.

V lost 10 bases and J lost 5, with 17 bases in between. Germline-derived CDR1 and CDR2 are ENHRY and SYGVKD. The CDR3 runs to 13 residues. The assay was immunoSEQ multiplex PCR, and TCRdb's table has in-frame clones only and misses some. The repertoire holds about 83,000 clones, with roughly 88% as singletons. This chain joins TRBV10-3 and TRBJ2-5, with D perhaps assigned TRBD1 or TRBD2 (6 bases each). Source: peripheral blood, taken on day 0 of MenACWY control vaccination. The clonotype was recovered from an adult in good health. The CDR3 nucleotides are TGTGCCACTAATGGGGGGCCGGGGGAGACCCAGTACTTC. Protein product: CATNGGPGETQYF.